This T cell receptor beta chain came from a study of technical replicates of blood from several donors. Germline CDR1 LNHDA, CDR2 SQIVND (reference sequence). V shed 5 bases and J 4 bases; nucleotides not matched to a gene: 1. The CDR3 is 14 residues long. Assay: immunoSEQ multiplex PCR; the TCRdb copy retains only in-frame clones and omits some. Here the sample spans about 49,000 clones, approximately 90% being singletons. What was sequenced was PBMCs. The receptor comes from a human donor in good health. Some clones in this sample may be carry-over from other donors' samples. The rearrangement uses TRBV19 and TRBJ1-5; TRBD1 aligns across 11 bases. Written as DNA, the CDR3 is TGTGCCAGTAGTGGGGACAGGGGGAATCAGCCCCAGCATTTT. Its translation: CASSGDRGNQPQHF. Full variable domain (rest looked up from reference TRBV19 and TRBJ1-5): DGGITQSPKYLFRKEGQNVTLSCEQNLNHDAMYWYRQDPGQGLRLIYYSQIVNDFQKGDIAEGYSVSREKKESFPLTVTSAQKNPTAFYLCASSGDRGNQPQHFGDGTRLSIL.